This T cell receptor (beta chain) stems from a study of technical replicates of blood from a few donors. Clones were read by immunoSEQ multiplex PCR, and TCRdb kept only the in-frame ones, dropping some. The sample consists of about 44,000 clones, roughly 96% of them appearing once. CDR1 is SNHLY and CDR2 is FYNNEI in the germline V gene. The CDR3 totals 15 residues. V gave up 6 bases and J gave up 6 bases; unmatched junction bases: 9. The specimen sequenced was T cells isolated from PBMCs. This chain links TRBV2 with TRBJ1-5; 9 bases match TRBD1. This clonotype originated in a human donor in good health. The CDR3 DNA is TGTGCCAGCAGACCTGGGACAGGGAACCGTCAGCCCCAGCATTTT. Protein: CASRPGTGNRQPQHF.